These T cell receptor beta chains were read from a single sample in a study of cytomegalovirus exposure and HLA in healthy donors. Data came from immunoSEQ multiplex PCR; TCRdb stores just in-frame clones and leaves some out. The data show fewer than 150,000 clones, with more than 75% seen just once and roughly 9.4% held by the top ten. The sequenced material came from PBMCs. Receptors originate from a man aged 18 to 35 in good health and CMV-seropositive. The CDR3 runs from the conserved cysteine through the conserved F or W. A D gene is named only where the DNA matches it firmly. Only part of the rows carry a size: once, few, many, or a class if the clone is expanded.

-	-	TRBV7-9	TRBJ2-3	CAIADRGNTQYF	TGTGCCATCGCGGACCGAGGGAATACGCAGTATTTT
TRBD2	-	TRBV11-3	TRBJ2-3	CASSLALAGEVTQYF	TGTGCCAGCAGCTTAGCCTTAGCGGGAGAGGTTACGCAGTATTTT
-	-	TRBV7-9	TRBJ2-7	CASSLDWREQYF	TGTGCCAGCAGCTTAGATTGGAGGGAGCAGTACTTC
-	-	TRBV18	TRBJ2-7	CASSPPRERYEQYF	TGTGCCAGCTCACCACCCCGGGAACGCTACGAGCAGTACTTC
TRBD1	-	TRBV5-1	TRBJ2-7	CASSSGQGPGEQYF	TGCGCCAGCAGCTCGGGACAGGGTCCGGGAGAGCAGTACTTC
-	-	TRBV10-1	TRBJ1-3	CASMNRTASGNTIYF	TGCGCCAGCATGAATAGGACAGCCTCTGGAAACACCATATATTTT
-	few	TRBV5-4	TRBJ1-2	CASSSPLQGLYGYTF	TGTGCCAGCAGCTCACCATTACAGGGCCTCTATGGCTACACCTTC
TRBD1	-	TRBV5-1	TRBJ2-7	CASSPGTGGTREQYF	TGCGCCAGCAGCCCGGGGACAGGGGGAACGAGGGAGCAGTACTTC
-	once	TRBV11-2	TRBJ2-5	CASSSLKGEGTQYF	TGTGCCAGCAGCTCATTAAAGGGCGAGGGGACCCAGTACTTC
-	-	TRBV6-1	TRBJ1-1	CASQITASNTEAFF	TGTGCCAGCCAAATAACAGCCTCGAACACTGAAGCTTTCTTT
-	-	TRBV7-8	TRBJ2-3	CASSYRDDTDTQYF	TGTGCCAGCTCCTACAGGGACGACACAGATACGCAGTATTTT
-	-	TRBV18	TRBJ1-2	CASSPTDFYGYTF	TGTGCCAGCTCACCGACAGATTTTTATGGCTACACCTTC
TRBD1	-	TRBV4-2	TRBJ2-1	CASSPDRGRNEQFF	TGTGCCAGCAGCCCAGACAGGGGTAGGAATGAGCAGTTCTTC
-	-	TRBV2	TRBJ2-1	CASSEEQVGRKQFF	TGTGCCAGCAGTGAAGAACAGGTGGGCCGTAAGCAGTTCTTC
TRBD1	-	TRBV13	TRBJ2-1	CASSASLRQGNEQFF	TGTGCCAGCAGCGCATCTCTACGACAGGGGAATGAGCAGTTCTTC
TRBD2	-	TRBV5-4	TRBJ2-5	CASSQSGDETQYF	TGTGCCAGCAGCCAAAGCGGGGATGAGACCCAGTACTTC
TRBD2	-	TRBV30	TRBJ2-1	CAWSLAGYNEQFF	TGTGCCTGGAGTCTAGCGGGATACAATGAGCAGTTCTTC
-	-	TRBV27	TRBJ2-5	CASSSLRGYQETQYF	TGTGCCAGCAGTTCTCTCCGGGGGTACCAAGAGACCCAGTACTTC
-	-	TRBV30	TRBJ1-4	CAWSYRDPTNEKLFF	TGTGCCTGGAGTTACAGGGACCCAACTAATGAAAAACTGTTTTTT
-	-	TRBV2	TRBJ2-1	CASSGGDRLSSYNEQFF	TGTGCCAGCAGTGGGGGGGACAGACTGAGCTCCTACAATGAGCAGTTCTTC
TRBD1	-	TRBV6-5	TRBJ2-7	CASSYGTGAFEQYF	TGTGCCAGCAGTTACGGGACAGGGGCCTTTGAGCAGTACTTC
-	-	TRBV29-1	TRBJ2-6	CSVGEAGLLRGANVLTF	TGCAGCGTTGGAGAAGCGGGCCTCCTCAGGGGGGCCAACGTCCTGACTTTC
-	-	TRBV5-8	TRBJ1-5	CASSLALQDQPQHF	TGTGCCAGCAGCTTGGCCTTACAGGATCAGCCCCAGCATTTT
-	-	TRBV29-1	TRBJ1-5	CSVEEQENQPQHF	TGCAGCGTTGAAGAACAGGAAAATCAGCCCCAGCATTTT
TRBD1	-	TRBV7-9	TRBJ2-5	CASSLGAEGQGSETQYF	TGTGCCAGCAGCTTAGGGGCGGAGGGACAGGGATCGGAGACCCAGTACTTC
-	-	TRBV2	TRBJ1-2	CASDYSNYGYTF	TGTGCCAGCGACTATTCTAACTATGGCTACACCTTC
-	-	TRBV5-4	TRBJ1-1	CASSSDKNTEAFF	TGTGCCAGCAGCTCGGACAAGAACACTGAAGCTTTCTTT
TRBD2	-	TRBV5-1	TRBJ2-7	CASSSTSGDEQYF	TGCGCCAGCAGCTCGACTAGCGGGGACGAGCAGTACTTC
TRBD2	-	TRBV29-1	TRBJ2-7	CSVAPGGVGGPYEQYF	TGCAGCGTTGCCCCCGGCGGGGTGGGAGGGCCCTACGAGCAGTACTTC
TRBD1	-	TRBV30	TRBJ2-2	CAWSYPGQGFTGELFF	TGTGCCTGGAGTTATCCGGGACAGGGTTTCACCGGGGAGCTGTTTTTT
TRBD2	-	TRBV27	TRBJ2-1	CASSLYAGGPPSSYNEQFF	TGTGCCAGCAGTTTATATGCGGGAGGGCCTCCTAGCTCCTACAATGAGCAGTTCTTC
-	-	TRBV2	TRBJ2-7	CASSVAFSTYEQYF	TGTGCCAGCAGTGTGGCCTTCTCGACCTACGAGCAGTACTTC
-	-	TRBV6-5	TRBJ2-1	CASEAGNNEQFF	TGTGCCAGCGAAGCAGGGAACAATGAGCAGTTCTTC
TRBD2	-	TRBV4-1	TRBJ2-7	CASSQAGTSHDEQYF	TGCGCCAGCAGCCAGGCCGGGACTAGTCACGACGAGCAGTACTTC
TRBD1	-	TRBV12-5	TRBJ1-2	CASGLVQMGQIYERDGYTF	TGTGCTAGTGGTTTGGTACAGATGGGACAGATCTATGAGAGGGATGGCTACACCTTC
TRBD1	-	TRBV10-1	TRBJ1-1	CASRTTPGQGIPYTEAFF	TGCGCCAGCAGGACAACTCCGGGACAGGGAATCCCGTACACTGAAGCTTTCTTT
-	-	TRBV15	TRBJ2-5	CATSRDGLGAETQYF	TGTGCCACCAGCAGAGATGGTCTAGGGGCAGAGACCCAGTACTTC
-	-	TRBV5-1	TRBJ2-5	CASSSWGRREETQYF	TGCGCCAGCAGCTCTTGGGGGAGGAGGGAGGAGACCCAGTACTTC
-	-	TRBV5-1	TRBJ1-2	CASSLASNYGYTF	TGCGCCAGCAGCTTGGCCAGTAACTATGGCTACACCTTC
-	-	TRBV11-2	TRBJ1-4	CASSLVTGGPEKLFF	TGTGCCAGCAGCTTAGTGACGGGAGGGCCTGAAAAACTGTTTTTT
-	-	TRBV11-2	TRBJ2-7	CASSFDRWHEQYF	TGTGCCAGCAGCTTTGACAGGTGGCACGAGCAGTACTTC